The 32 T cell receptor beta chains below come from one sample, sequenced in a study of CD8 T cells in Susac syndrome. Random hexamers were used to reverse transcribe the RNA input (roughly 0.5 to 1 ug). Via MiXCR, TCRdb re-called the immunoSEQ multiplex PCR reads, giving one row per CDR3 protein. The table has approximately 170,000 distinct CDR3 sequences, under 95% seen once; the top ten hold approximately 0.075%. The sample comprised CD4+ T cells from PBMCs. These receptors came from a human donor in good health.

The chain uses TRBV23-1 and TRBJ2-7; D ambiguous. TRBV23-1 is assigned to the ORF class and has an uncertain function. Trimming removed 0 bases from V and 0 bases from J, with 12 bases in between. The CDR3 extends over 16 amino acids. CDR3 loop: CASSQSPVTSSYEQYF. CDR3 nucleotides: TGCGCCAGCAGTCAATCACCCGTAACGAGCTCCTACGAGCAGTACTTC.

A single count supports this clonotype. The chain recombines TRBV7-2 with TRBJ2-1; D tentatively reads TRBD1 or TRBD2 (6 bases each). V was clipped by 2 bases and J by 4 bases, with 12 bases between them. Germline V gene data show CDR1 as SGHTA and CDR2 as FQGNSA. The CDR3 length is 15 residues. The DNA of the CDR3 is TGTGCCAGCAGCTTATCGGCGGGACAATACAATGAGCAGTTCTTC. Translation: CASSLSAGQYNEQFF.

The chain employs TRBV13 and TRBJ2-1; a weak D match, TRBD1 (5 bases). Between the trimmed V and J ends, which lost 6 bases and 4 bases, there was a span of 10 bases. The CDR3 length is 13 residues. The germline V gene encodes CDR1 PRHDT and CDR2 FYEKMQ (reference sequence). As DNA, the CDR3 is TGTGCCAGCAGGGGGCGCGGTTACAATGAGCAGTTCTTC. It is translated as CASRGRGYNEQFF. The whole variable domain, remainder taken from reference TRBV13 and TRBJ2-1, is AAGVIQSPRHLIKEKRETATLKCYPIPRHDTVYWYQQGPGQDPQFLISFYEKMQSDKGSIPDRFSAQQFSDYHSELNMSSLELGDSALYFCASRGRGYNEQFFGPGTRLTVL.

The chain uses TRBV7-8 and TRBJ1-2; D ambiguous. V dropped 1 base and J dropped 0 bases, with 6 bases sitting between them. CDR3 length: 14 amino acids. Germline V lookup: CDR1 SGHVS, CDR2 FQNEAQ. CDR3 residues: CASSLGRTNYGYTF. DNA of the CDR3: TGTGCCAGCAGCTTAGGCCGCACTAACTATGGCTACACCTTC.

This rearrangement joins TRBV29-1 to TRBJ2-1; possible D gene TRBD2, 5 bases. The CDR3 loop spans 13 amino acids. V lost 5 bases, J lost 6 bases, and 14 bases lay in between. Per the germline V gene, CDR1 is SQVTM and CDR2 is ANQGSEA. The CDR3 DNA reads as TGCAGCGTTAGACTCCTAGCTGCCAATGAGCAGTTCTTC. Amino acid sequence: CSVRLLAANEQFF.

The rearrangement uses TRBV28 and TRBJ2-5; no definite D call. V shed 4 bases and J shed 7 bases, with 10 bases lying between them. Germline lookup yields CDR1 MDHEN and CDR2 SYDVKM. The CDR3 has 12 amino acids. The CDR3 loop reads CASSSGKGTQYF. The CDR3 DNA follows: TGTGCCAGCAGTTCCGGAAAGGGGACCCAGTACTTC. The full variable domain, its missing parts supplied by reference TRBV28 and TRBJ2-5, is DVKVTQSSRYLVKRTGEKVFLECVQDMDHENMFWYRQDPGLGLRLIYFSYDVKMKEKGDIPEGYSVSREKKERFSLILESASTNQTSMYLCASSSGKGTQYFGPGTRLLVL.

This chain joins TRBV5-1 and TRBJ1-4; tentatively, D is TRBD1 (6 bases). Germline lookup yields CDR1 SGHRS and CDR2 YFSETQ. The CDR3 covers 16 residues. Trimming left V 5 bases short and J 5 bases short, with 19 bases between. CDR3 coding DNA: TGCGCCAGCAGTCCGGGACATCGGGGGGCCAATGAAAAACTGTTTTTT. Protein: CASSPGHRGANEKLFF.

This CDR3 is CASSPRTSGNNEQYF. The CDR3 bases are TGTGCCAGCAGCCCTCGGACTAGCGGGAATAACGAGCAGTACTTC. The V and J genes are TRBV7-2 and TRBJ2-7; 12 positions agree with TRBD2. J gave up 5 bases and V 5 bases, and 7 bases lay outside the gene matches. This CDR3 contains 15 residues. CDR1 and CDR2 from the germline V gene are SGHTA and FQGNSA.

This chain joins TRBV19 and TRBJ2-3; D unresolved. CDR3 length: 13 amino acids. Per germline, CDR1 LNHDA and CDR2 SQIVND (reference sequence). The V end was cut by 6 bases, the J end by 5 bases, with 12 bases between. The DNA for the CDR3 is TGTGCCAGTAGAGGGCCGGTACGAGATACGCAGTATTTT. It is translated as CASRGPVRDTQYF.

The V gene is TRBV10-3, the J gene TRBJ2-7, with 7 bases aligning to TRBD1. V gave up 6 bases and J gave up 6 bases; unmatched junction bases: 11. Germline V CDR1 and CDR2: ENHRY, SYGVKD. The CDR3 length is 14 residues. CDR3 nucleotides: TGTGCCATCAGACCCGACAGGGAAGGCTCCGAGCAGTACTTC. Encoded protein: CAIRPDREGSEQYF.

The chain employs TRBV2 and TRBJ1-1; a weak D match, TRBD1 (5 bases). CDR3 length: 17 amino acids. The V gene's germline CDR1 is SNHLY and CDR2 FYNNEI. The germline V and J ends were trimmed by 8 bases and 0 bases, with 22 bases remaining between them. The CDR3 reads CASGPLEGRVVNTEAFF. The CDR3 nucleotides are TGTGCCAGCGGTCCGTTGGAGGGGCGTGTGGTGAACACTGAAGCTTTCTTT.

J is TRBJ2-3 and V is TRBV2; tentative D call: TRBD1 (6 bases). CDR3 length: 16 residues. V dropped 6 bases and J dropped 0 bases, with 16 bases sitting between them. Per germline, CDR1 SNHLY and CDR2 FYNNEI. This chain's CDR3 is CASRRGTQPSTDTQYF. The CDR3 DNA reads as TGTGCCAGCAGAAGAGGGACACAACCGAGCACAGATACGCAGTATTTT. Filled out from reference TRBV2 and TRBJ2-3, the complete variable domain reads EPEVTQTPSHQVTQMGQEVILRCVPISNHLYFYWYRQILGQKVEFLVSFYNNEISEKSEIFDDQFSVERPDGSNFTLKIRSTKLEDSAMYFCASRRGTQPSTDTQYFGPGTRLTVL.

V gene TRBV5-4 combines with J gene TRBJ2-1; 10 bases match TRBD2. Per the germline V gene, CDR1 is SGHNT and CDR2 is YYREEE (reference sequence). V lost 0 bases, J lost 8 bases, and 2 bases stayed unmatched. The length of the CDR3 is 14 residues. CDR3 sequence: CASSLELAGDEQFF. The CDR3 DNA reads TGTGCCAGCAGCTTGGAGCTAGCGGGAGATGAGCAGTTCTTC.

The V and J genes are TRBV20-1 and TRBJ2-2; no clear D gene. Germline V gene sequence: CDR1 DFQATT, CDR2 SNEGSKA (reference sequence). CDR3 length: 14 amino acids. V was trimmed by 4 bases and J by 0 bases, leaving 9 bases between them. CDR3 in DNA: TGCAGTGCTAAGGGTAGCCCGAACACCGGGGAGCTGTTTTTT. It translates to CSAKGSPNTGELFF.

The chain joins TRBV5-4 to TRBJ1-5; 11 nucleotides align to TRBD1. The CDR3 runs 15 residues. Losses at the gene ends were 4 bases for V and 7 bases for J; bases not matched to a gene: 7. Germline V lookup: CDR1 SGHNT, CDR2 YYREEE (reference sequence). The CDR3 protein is CASSPGQGASQPQHF. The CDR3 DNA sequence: TGTGCCAGCAGCCCTGGACAGGGGGCGAGCCAGCCCCAGCATTTT.

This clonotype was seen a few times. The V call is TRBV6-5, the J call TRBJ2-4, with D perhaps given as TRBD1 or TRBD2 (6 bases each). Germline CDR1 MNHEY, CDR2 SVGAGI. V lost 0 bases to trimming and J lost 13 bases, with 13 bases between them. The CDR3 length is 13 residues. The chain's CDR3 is CASSYSQRGEQYF. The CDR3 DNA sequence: TGTGCCAGCAGTTACTCCCAGAGGGGGGAACAGTACTTC.

CDR3 bases: TGCAGTGCTAGCCAGGGGGGCCTTCGGCTGTTTTTT. This translates into CSASQGGLRLFF. The rearrangement joins TRBV20-1 to TRBJ1-4, with TRBD1 identical over 7 bases. CDR1 is DFQATT and CDR2 is SNEGSKA in the germline V gene (reference sequence). The J segment lost 14 bases and the V segment lost 3 bases, leaving 9 bases of the junction unmatched. CDR3 size: 12 residues.

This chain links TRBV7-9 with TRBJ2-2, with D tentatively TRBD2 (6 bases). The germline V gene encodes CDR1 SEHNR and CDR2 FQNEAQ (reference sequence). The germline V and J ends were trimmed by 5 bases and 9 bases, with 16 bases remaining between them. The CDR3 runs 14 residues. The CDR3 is CASSRDRRDWELFF. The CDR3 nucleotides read TGTGCCAGCAGCCGGGATCGTAGGGACTGGGAGCTGTTTTTT.

CDR3 protein: CASSQDNGNYGYTF. The DNA for the CDR3 is TGCGCCAGCAGCCAAGATAATGGGAACTATGGCTACACCTTC. The J gene is TRBJ1-2, the V gene TRBV4-3; no firm D call. Germline V gives CDR1 LGHNA, CDR2 YSLEER. Trimming cost V 0 bases and J 2 bases, with 7 bases left between them. This CDR3 region has 14 residues.

CDR3 protein: CASSPGQGDGYTF. The CDR3 DNA follows: TGTGCCAGCAGCCCTGGACAGGGGGACGGCTACACCTTC. The J gene is TRBJ1-2, the V gene TRBV28; TRBD1 agrees at 10 bases. CDR3 length: 13 amino acids. Germline V gene lookup returns CDR1 MDHEN and CDR2 SYDVKM. Unmatched junction bases numbered 6, after V lost 6 bases and J lost 8 bases.

The CDR3 DNA sequence: TGTGCCAGCAGTTCCCGCAGTGGGCCCCAGCATTTT. Encoded protein: CASSSRSGPQHF. The genes are TRBV6-2 or TRBV6-3 and TRBJ1-5; D remains ambiguous. Germline V gives CDR1 MNHEY, CDR2 SVGEGT. V lost 4 bases, J lost 9 bases, and 10 bases lay in between. This CDR3 comprises 12 residues.

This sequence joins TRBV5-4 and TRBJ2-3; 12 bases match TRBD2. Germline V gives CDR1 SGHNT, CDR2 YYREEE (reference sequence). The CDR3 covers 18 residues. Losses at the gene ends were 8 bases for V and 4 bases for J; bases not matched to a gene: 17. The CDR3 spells CASKEGLAGGSRSDTQYF. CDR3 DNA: TGTGCCAGTAAAGAAGGCCTAGCGGGAGGGTCTCGCTCAGATACGCAGTATTTT.

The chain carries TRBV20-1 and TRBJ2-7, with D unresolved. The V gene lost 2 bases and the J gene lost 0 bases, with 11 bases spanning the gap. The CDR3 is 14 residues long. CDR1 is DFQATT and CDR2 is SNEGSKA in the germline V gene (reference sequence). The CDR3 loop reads CSARRQAISYEQYF. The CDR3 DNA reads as TGCAGTGCTAGAAGGCAGGCGATCTCCTACGAGCAGTACTTC.

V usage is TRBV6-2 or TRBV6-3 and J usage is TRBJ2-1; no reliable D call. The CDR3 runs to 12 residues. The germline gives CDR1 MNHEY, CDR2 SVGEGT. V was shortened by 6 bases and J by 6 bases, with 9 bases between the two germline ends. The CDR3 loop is CASSARSNEQFF. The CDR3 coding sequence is TGTGCCAGCAGCGCCAGAAGCAATGAGCAGTTCTTC.

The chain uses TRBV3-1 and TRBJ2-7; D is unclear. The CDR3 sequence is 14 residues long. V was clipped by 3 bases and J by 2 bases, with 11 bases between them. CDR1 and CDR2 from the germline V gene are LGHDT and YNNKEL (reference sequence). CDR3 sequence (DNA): TGTGCCAGCAGCCACACCAGTACCCCCTACGAGCAGTACTTC. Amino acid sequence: CASSHTSTPYEQYF.

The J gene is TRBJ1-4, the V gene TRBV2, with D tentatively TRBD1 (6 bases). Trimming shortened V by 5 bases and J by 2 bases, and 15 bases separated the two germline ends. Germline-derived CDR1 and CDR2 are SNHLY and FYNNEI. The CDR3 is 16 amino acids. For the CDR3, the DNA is TGTGCCAGCAGTTTTTTTCAGGGGACGACTAATGAAAAACTGTTTTTT. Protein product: CASSFFQGTTNEKLFF. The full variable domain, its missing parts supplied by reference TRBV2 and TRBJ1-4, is EPEVTQTPSHQVTQMGQEVILRCVPISNHLYFYWYRQILGQKVEFLVSFYNNEISEKSEIFDDQFSVERPDGSNFTLKIRSTKLEDSAMYFCASSFFQGTTNEKLFFGSGTQLSVL.

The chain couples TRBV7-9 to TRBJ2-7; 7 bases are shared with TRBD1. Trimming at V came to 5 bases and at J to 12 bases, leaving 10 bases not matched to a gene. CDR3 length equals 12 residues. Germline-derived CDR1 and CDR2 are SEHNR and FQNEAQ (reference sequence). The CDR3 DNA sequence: TGTGCCAGCAGCCTGGGACAGAGTCCCCTGTACTTC. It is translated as CASSLGQSPLYF.

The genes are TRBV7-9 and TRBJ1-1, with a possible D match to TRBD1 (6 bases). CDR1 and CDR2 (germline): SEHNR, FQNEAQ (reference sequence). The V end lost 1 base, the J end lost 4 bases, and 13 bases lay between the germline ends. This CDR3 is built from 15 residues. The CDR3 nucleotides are TGTGCCAGCAGCTTAGGGGGGCTTCAGGCCACTGAAGCTTTCTTT. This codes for CASSLGGLQATEAFF.

CDR3 sequence reads: CASSPGQGNYNEQFF. The DNA for the CDR3 is TGCGCCAGCAGTCCCGGACAGGGGAACTACAATGAGCAGTTCTTC. This sequence joins TRBV5-1 and TRBJ2-1; 9 nucleotides align to TRBD1. The trim removed 5 bases at V and 3 bases at J, leaving 6 bases unmatched. This CDR3 has 15 amino acids. The germline CDR1 and CDR2 sequences are SGHRS and YFSETQ.

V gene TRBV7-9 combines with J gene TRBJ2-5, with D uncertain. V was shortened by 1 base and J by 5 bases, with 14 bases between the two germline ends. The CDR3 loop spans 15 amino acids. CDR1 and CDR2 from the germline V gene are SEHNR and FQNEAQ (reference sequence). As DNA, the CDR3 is TGTGCCAGCAGCTTAGATGTACAAGCCAGGGAGACCCAGTACTTC. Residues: CASSLDVQARETQYF.

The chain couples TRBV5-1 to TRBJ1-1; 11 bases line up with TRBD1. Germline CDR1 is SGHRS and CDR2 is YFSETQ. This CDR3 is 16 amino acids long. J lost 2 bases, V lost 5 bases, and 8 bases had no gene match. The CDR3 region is CASSRTGGEDNTEAFF. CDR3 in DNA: TGCGCCAGCAGTCGGACAGGGGGCGAGGACAACACTGAAGCTTTCTTT.

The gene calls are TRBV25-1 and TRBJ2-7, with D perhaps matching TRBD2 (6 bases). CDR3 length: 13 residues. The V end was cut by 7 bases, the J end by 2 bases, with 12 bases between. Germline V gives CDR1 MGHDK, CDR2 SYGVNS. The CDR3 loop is CASTAGTPYEQYF. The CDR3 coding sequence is TGTGCCAGCACTGCCGGGACTCCCTACGAGCAGTACTTC.